This paragraph reports one TCR beta chain. Germline CDR1 is MDHEN and CDR2 is SYDVKM. The CDR3 spans 15 residues. V dropped 6 bases and J dropped 6 bases, with 18 bases sitting between them. These data are taken from a study of blood T cell repertoires in COVID-19. Background on the study: Sites in the United States, Italy and Spain provided acute and convalescent COVID-19 samples. PBMCs, B-cell-depleted T cells, or T cells provided the cDNA or gDNA that made up the material.

In the original processing: Estimation of nucleated cell counts was performed using reference gene primer amplification. TCRdb's copy holds only in-frame clones and misses some; the assay was immunoSEQ multiplex PCR. That table is the source of V, J and clone size, and D and trimming were worked out from the DNA. The sample records approximately 380,000 clones, roughly 85% being singletons. The chain is built from TRBV28 and TRBJ1-3; TRBD1 is a possible D gene (6 bases). The clonotype originates from a woman younger than 30 with acute or convalescent COVID-19. Sequenced: peripheral blood. The DNA of the CDR3 is TGTGCCAGCAGGGGAATAGACAGGTCTTTAAACACCATATATTTT. Residues: CASRGIDRSLNTIYF.